This section outlines one T cell receptor (beta chain) sequence together with its context. One entry per CDR3 protein results from TCRdb running MiXCR on the 5' RACE reads. The sample contains some 62,000 distinct CDR3 sequences, just under 30% of which appear only once. The CDR3 covers 16 residues. J lost 5 bases, V lost 1 base, and 9 bases had no gene match. Looked up from germline, CDR1 is SGDLS and CDR2 is YYNGEE. The sequence came from a female donor with breast cancer. The rearrangement joins TRBV9 to TRBJ2-7, with 10 bases fitting TRBD2. Sequencing was carried out using tumor-infiltrating naive CD4+ T cells sorted from the breast tumor. Subset given: naive CD4+ T cells, CD4+CD45RA+CD25-. CDR3: CASSVSLGAGGDEQYF. The CDR3 DNA reads as TGTGCCAGCAGCGTAAGCCTAGGAGCGGGAGGGGACGAGCAGTACTTC.